This TCR beta chain was identified in a study of CXCR3-negative and CXCR3-positive naive CD8 T cells. Points on this clonotype: Its antigen is unidentified.

Study-wide points: In cryopreserved cells, CXCR3 expression partially decreased, and fresh PBMCs were used in most assays.

Germline V CDR1 and CDR2: ENHRY, SYGVKD. The CDR3 consists of 15 residues. With UMI labels, 5' RACE was used to prepare the TRB cDNA libraries. TCRdb reanalyzed the 5' RACE reads, giving one entry per CDR3 protein sequence and no DNA. Its listing shows 100,000 or so distinct CDR3 sequences. Naivety in CD8+ T cells corresponded to a CD45RO-CCR7+CD27+CD95- phenotype. The TCR was taken from a human donor in good health. Some clones in this sample may be carry-over from other donors' samples. The sample comprised naive CXCR3- CD8+ T cells from blood. Subset indicated: CD45RO-CCR7+CD27+CD95- naive CD8+ T cells lacking CXCR3 (TNR3-). This chain links TRBV10-3 with TRBJ2-7; TCRdb returns TRBD1, unconfirmable since there is no DNA. The CDR3 loop is CATGDRGARPYEQYF.